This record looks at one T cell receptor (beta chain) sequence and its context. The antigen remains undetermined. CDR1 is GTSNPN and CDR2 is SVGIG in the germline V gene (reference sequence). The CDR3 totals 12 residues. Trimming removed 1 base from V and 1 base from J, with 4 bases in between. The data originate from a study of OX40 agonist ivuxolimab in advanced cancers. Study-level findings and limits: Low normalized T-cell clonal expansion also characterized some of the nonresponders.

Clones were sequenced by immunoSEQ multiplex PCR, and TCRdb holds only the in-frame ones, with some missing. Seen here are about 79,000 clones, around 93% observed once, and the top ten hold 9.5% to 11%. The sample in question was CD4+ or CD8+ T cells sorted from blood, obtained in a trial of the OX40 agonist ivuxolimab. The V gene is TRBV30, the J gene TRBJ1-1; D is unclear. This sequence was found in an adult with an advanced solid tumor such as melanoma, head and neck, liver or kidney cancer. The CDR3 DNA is TGTGCCTGGAGTGCGGGGAACACTGAAGCTTTCTTT. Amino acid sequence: CAWSAGNTEAFF.